Listed below are T cell receptor beta chains from one sample, sequenced in a study of blood T cell repertoires in COVID-19. Sequencing used immunoSEQ multiplex PCR; TCRdb keeps in-frame clones, though not all of them. The data contain around 300,000 clones, more than 70% of them seen just once; the ten biggest clones take up approximately 3%. Sequencing input: peripheral blood. Receptor source: a man aged 25-40 years with active or convalescent COVID-19. The CDR3 runs from the conserved cysteine through the conserved F or W.

v_gene,j_gene,CDR3aa
TRBV7-2,TRBJ1-2,CASGNDRGRGYTF
TRBV5-1,TRBJ2-2,CASSLGGAGTGELFF
TRBV5-1,TRBJ2-3,CASSTSGSTDTQYF
TRBV24-1,TRBJ1-5,CATSGSGDMAGNQPQHF
TRBV6-5,TRBJ1-5,CASSYPGGSQPQHF
TRBV24-1,TRBJ2-5,CATSDARPETQYF
TRBV12-3/TRBV12-4,TRBJ1-4,CASRVTGEEKLFF
TRBV6-5,TRBJ2-2,CASSYSGLAVGELFF
TRBV6-2/TRBV6-3,TRBJ2-5,CASSYRVAGKETQYF
TRBV4-2,TRBJ1-6,CASSQDTQGASSPLHF
TRBV2,TRBJ1-2,CASSGDRHGYTF